Each of the 23 T cell receptor beta chains below was sequenced from the same sample in a study of T-cell memory formation after mild COVID-19 (dated by TCRdb to the early 2020s). The method behind the library was 5' RACE. The sequencer was an Illumina NovaSeq 6000. TCRdb itself trimmed the public reads at Q25 with fastp, ran MiXCR and retained productive beta chains. Every entry covers one CDR3 protein and lists the most common genes and DNA from its rows. A total of some 200,000 distinct CDR3 sequences appear in this sample, over 20% of them only once. The ten largest make up more than 20% of the sample. The sequencing input was PBMCs or a T cell subset sorted from them (not recorded which). The receptor set was obtained from an adult woman who had mild COVID-19 (a few samples of this study predate the infection). The sample titles of this study are shuffled in the database, so cell type and time point are left out; the donor was told from shared clones.

Only a few counts were recorded for this clonotype. The V and J genes are TRBV13 and TRBJ2-7; D is unresolved. CDR3 size: 11 residues. Germline values: CDR1 PRHDT, CDR2 FYEKMQ (reference sequence). Trimming took 5 bases from V and 7 from J, leaving 9 bases between them. For the CDR3, the DNA is TGTGCCAGCAGCCTAATGGGGGAGCAGTACTTC. Residues: CASSLMGEQYF.

This chain links TRBV10-3 with TRBJ1-1, with D possibly being TRBD1 (6 bases). Germline V gives CDR1 ENHRY, CDR2 SYGVKD. V lost 3 bases, J lost 1 base, and 9 bases lay in between. The CDR3 contains 14 residues. CDR3 bases: TGTGCCATCAGTGAAGGACAGCGGAACACTGAAGCTTTCTTT. Amino acid sequence: CAISEGQRNTEAFF.

This clonotype turned up a few times. This sequence joins TRBV7-9 and TRBJ2-7, with TRBD2 as a possible D gene (6 bases). The germline CDR1 and CDR2 sequences are SEHNR and FQNEAQ (reference sequence). Trimming pared 4 bases from V and 2 bases from J, leaving 15 bases between. The CDR3 runs 15 residues. The CDR3 is CASSSTGLFTYEQYF. DNA of the CDR3: TGTGCCAGCAGCTCCACGGGACTCTTCACCTACGAGCAGTACTTC.

This chain joins TRBV30 and TRBJ2-4, with 14 bases identical to TRBD2. J gave up 0 bases and V 0 bases, and 10 bases lay outside the gene matches. Per the germline V gene, CDR1 is GTSNPN and CDR2 is SVGIG (reference sequence). The CDR3 length is 20 residues. CDR3 nucleotide sequence: TGTGCCTGGAGTGTACCGGGACTAGCGGGAGTGGGGGTAGCCAAAAACATTCAGTACTTC. The encoded protein is CAWSVPGLAGVGVAKNIQYF.

V and J are TRBV5-1 and TRBJ1-1; D may be TRBD1 (5 bases). Germline CDR1 and CDR2: SGHRS and YFSETQ. Trimming stripped 4 bases from V and 0 bases from J, with 13 bases between. The CDR3 covers 15 residues. CDR3 loop: CASSDGGGLNTEAFF. The CDR3 DNA reads TGCGCCAGCAGCGACGGCGGGGGGTTGAACACTGAAGCTTTCTTT.

The V and J genes are TRBV11-2 and TRBJ1-2; D is ambiguous. Germline assignment: CDR1 SGHAT and CDR2 FQNNGV. V lost 5 bases, J lost 3 bases, and 16 bases lay in between. The CDR3 contains 15 residues. CDR3: CASSPLPGSDYGYTF. CDR3 in DNA: TGTGCCAGCAGCCCTCTACCGGGGTCGGACTATGGCTACACCTTC.

V is TRBV29-1 and J is TRBJ1-1; the D is unclear. V was cut by 8 bases and J by 0 bases, with 7 bases left in between. Looked up from germline, CDR1 is SQVTM and CDR2 is ANQGSEA. The CDR3 consists of 11 residues. CDR3: CSCTVNTEAFF. CDR3 nucleotide sequence: TGCAGCTGTACAGTGAACACTGAAGCTTTCTTT.

The chain carries TRBV13 and TRBJ2-2; perhaps TRBD1 as D (5 bases). The CDR3 runs to 16 residues. Trimming removed 4 bases from V and 6 bases from J, with 18 bases in between. Germline V CDR1 and CDR2: PRHDT, FYEKMQ (reference sequence). CDR3 sequence (DNA): TGTGCCAGCAGCTCTCCCTCGGAAGGGGCTGCCGGGGAGCTGTTTTTT. Its translation is CASSSPSEGAAGELFF.

The chain carries TRBV20-1 and TRBJ2-1, with D possibly TRBD2 on 5 matching bases. Trimming left V 2 bases short and J 0 bases short, with 11 bases between. The germline CDR1 and CDR2 sequences are DFQATT and SNEGSKA (reference sequence). This CDR3 spans 15 amino acids. For the CDR3, the DNA is TGCAGTGCTAGACCCGCGGGTCACTCCTACAATGAGCAGTTCTTC. Translating gives CSARPAGHSYNEQFF.

Only a few counts were recorded for this clonotype. The chain joins TRBV7-9 to TRBJ1-2; D might be TRBD1 (5 bases). V lost 3 bases to trimming and J lost 0 bases, with 14 bases between them. Germline CDR1 reads SEHNR; CDR2 reads FQNEAQ (reference sequence). The CDR3 spans 16 residues. The CDR3 DNA reads as TGTGCCAGCAGCTTCCTCAGGGTTGTAGCTAACTATGGCTACACCTTC. This codes for CASSFLRVVANYGYTF.

CDR3 loop: CASSSATWGGTEAFF. DNA for the CDR3: TGTGCCAGCAGCTCCGCTACGTGGGGGGGGACTGAAGCTTTCTTT. V gene TRBV11-1 combines with J gene TRBJ1-1; weak D call: TRBD1 (5 bases). V lost 4 bases and J lost 5, with 17 bases in between. Per germline, CDR1 SGHAT and CDR2 FQDESV (reference sequence). CDR3 size: 15 residues. The full variable domain, completed using reference TRBV11-1 and TRBJ1-1, is EAEVAQSPRYKITEKSQAVAFWCDPISGHATLYWYRQILGQGPELLVQFQDESVVDDSQLPKDRFSAERLKGVDSTLKIQPAELGDSAMYLCASSSATWGGTEAFFGQGTRLTVV.

This clonotype turned up a few times. V usage is TRBV24-1 and J usage is TRBJ2-3; 11 bases are a match to TRBD2. CDR3 length: 22 amino acids. Per germline, CDR1 KGHDR and CDR2 SFDVKD. With V trimmed by 2 bases and J by 2 bases, 20 bases remained unmatched. CDR3 residues: CATSDSRRTSGSPLTLTDTQYF. CDR3 sequence (DNA): TGTGCCACCAGTGATTCGCGACGGACTAGCGGGTCCCCTTTAACCCTCACAGATACGCAGTATTTT.

The chain uses TRBV19 and TRBJ2-2, with a tentative D call TRBD1 (5 bases). The CDR3 sequence is 15 residues long. Trimming took 5 bases from V and 4 from J, leaving 14 bases between them. Per the germline V gene, CDR1 is LNHDA and CDR2 is SQIVND (reference sequence). The CDR3 bases are TGTGCCAGTAGTTGGGGCACATCGGGCACCGGGGAGCTGTTTTTT. Translation: CASSWGTSGTGELFF.

This clonotype has a handful of counts. V is TRBV12-3 or TRBV12-4 and J is TRBJ2-7; D is unresolved. V dropped 4 bases and J dropped 3 bases, with 10 bases sitting between them. The CDR3 has 13 amino acids. The CDR3 DNA reads TGTGCCAGCAGTTCACAGAGAGTCTACGAGCAGTACTTC. Amino acids: CASSSQRVYEQYF.

This sequence joins TRBV30 and TRBJ2-7; TRBD1 matches at 7 bases. This CDR3 spans 12 amino acids. The V gene's germline CDR1 is GTSNPN and CDR2 SVGIG (reference sequence). Unmatched junction bases numbered 4, after V lost 2 bases and J lost 6 bases. The CDR3 is CAWSYQGVEQYF. The CDR3 bases are TGTGCCTGGAGTTATCAGGGGGTCGAGCAGTACTTC.

This clonotype was detected a few times. This sequence joins TRBV20-1 and TRBJ2-7; 10 bases are shared with TRBD1. V gave up 3 bases and J gave up 4 bases; unmatched junction bases: 3. This CDR3 comprises 13 residues. Looked up from germline, CDR1 is DFQATT and CDR2 is SNEGSKA (reference sequence). The CDR3 here is CSARDRGTYEQYF. As DNA, the CDR3 is TGCAGTGCTAGGGACAGGGGGACGTACGAGCAGTACTTC.

This clonotype occurred a few times. The chain has TRBV5-6 and TRBJ1-2, with D possibly TRBD1 on 6 matching bases. Per germline, CDR1 SGHDT and CDR2 YYEEEE. V lost 4 bases, J lost 4 bases, and 17 bases lay in between. This CDR3 has 15 amino acids. The CDR3 loop reads CASSGGVRGPYGYTF. CDR3 sequence (DNA): TGTGCCAGCAGCGGCGGAGTTCGGGGGCCCTATGGCTACACCTTC.

This chain links TRBV12-3 or TRBV12-4 with TRBJ2-5; possible D gene TRBD1, 5 bases. The CDR3 is 11 amino acids. Trimming cost V 6 bases and J 8 bases, with 10 bases left between them. The CDR3 DNA reads TGTGCCAGCAGCCTGGGGCCCACCCAGTACTTC. This sequence encodes CASSLGPTQYF.

This clonotype was picked up a small number of times. The gene calls are TRBV30 and TRBJ1-1; D gene uncertain. The CDR3 is 12 amino acids. Trimming shortened V by 4 bases and J by 1 base, and 7 bases separated the two germline ends. In germline, CDR1 is GTSNPN, CDR2 SVGIG (reference sequence). The CDR3 loop is CAWKAANTEAFF. As DNA, the CDR3 is TGTGCCTGGAAGGCAGCGAACACTGAAGCTTTCTTT.

The table lists this clonotype with a few counts. CDR3 nucleotides: TGTGCCAGCACCCGGGGGGGCAATCAGCCCCAGCATTTT. This codes for CASTRGGNQPQHF. The chain couples TRBV6-5 to TRBJ1-5; D possibly corresponds to TRBD1 (5 bases). The germline V gene has CDR1 MNHEY and CDR2 SVGAGI. V gave up 7 bases and J gave up 2 bases, with 9 bases separating them. The CDR3 loop spans 13 amino acids.

This clonotype was counted a few times. The genes are TRBV6-5 and TRBJ1-2; D possibly corresponds to TRBD1 (5 bases). The V gene's germline CDR1 is MNHEY and CDR2 SVGAGI. Trimming took 2 bases from V and 8 from J, leaving 18 bases between them. The CDR3 extends over 15 amino acids. CDR3 in amino acids: CASSYERAPPGGYTF. The CDR3 DNA sequence: TGTGCCAGCAGTTACGAGAGGGCACCTCCAGGGGGCTACACCTTC.

The chain uses TRBV12-3 or TRBV12-4 and TRBJ1-2; D not certain. The CDR3 extends over 13 amino acids. V lost 6 bases to trimming and J lost 5 bases, with 13 bases between them. DNA of the CDR3: TGTGCCAGCAGCTACGACACTGCTTATGGCTACACCTTC. Amino acid sequence: CASSYDTAYGYTF.

The chain recombines TRBV30 with TRBJ1-1; 12 nucleotides line up with TRBD1. Germline CDR1 reads GTSNPN; CDR2 reads SVGIG (reference sequence). After removal of 3 bases from V and 5 bases from J, the junction contained 4 bases not matched to a gene. The CDR3 has 14 amino acids. In DNA form, the CDR3 reads TGTGCCTGGAGCCCGGGACAGGGGGCGACTGAAGCTTTCTTT. Protein sequence: CAWSPGQGATEAFF. Full variable domain (rest looked up from reference TRBV30 and TRBJ1-1): SQTIHQWPATLVQPVGSPLSLECTVEGTSNPNLYWYRQAAGRGLQLLFYSVGIGQISSEVPQNLSASRPQDRQFILSSKKLLLSDSGFYLCAWSPGQGATEAFFGQGTRLTVV.